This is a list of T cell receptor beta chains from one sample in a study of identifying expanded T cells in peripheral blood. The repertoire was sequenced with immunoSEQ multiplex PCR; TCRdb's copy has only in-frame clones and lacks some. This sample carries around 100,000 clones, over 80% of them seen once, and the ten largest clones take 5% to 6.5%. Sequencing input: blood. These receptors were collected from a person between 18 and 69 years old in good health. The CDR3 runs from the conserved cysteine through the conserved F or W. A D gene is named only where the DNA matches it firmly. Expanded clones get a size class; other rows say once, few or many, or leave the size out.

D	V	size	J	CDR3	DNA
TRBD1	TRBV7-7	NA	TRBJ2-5	CASSLGTGKGETQYF	TGTGCCAGCAGCTTAGGGACAGGGAAGGGAGAGACCCAGTACTTC
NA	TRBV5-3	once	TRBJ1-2	CARSALGGQYGYTF	TGTGCCAGAAGCGCCTTAGGGGGGCAGTATGGCTACACCTTC
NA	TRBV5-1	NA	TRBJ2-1	CASSSDLRREFYNEQFF	TGCGCCAGCAGCTCCGATCTGAGACGGGAATTCTACAATGAGCAGTTCTTC
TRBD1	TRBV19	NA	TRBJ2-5	CASSISGGVETQYF	TGTGCCAGTAGTATTTCAGGGGGTGTCGAGACCCAGTACTTC
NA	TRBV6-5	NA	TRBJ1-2	CASSATRAVYGYTF	TGTGCCAGCAGCGCTACCCGGGCGGTGTATGGCTACACCTTC
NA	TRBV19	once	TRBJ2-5	CATGGPQETQYF	TGTGCCACCGGGGGGCCGCAAGAGACCCAGTACTTC
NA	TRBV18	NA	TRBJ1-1	CASSPQQIGNLNTEAFF	TGTGCCAGCTCACCACAGCAAATCGGGAATCTGAACACTGAAGCTTTCTTT
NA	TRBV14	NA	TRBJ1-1	CASSQLLTEAFF	TGTGCCAGCAGCCAACTACTCACTGAAGCTTTCTTT
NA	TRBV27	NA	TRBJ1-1	CASSLSVNTEAFF	TGTGCCAGCAGTTTATCGGTGAACACTGAAGCTTTCTTT
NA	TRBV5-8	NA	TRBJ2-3	CVGRWGLKDTQYF	TGTGTGGGCCGTTGGGGCCTGAAAGATACGCAGTATTTT
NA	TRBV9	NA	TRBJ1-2	CASSVDSGFYGYTF	TGTGCCAGCAGCGTAGATTCTGGGTTCTATGGCTACACCTTC
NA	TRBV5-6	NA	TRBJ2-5	CASSWGSQETQYF	TGTGCCAGCAGCTGGGGTAGCCAAGAGACCCAGTACTTC
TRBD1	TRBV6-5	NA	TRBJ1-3	CASARDRGGNTIYF	TGTGCCAGCGCACGCGACAGGGGTGGAAACACCATATATTTT
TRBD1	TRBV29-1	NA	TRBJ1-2	CSVLDRDYGYTF	TGCAGCGTCTTAGACAGGGACTATGGCTACACCTTC
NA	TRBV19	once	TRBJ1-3	CASSIYQGSGNTIYF	TGTGCCAGTAGTATTTATCAGGGCTCTGGAAACACCATATATTTT
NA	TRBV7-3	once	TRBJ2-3	CASSFRGERTDTQYF	TGTGCCAGCAGCTTTCGTGGGGAACGCACAGATACGCAGTATTTT
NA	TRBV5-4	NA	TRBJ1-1	CASSLAEGADTEAFF	TGTGCCAGCAGCTTGGCGGAGGGCGCGGACACTGAAGCTTTCTTT
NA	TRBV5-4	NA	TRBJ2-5	CASSLSGDKETQYF	TGTGCCAGCAGCTTATCAGGAGATAAAGAGACCCAGTACTTC
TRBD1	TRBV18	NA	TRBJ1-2	CASSQMDRGQAGYTF	TGTGCCAGCTCTCAAATGGACAGGGGGCAGGCTGGCTACACCTTC
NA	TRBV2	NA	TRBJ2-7	CASRTGSGSYEQYF	TGTGCCAGCAGAACAGGCTCGGGCTCCTACGAGCAGTACTTC